This T cell receptor (beta chain) was sequenced in a study of T cell responses to AZD1222 COVID-19 vaccine. General study findings and limits: Most donors were white British, females outnumbered males, and clonal diversity was possibly underestimated.

The germline V gene encodes CDR1 SQVTM and CDR2 ANQGSEA. The V and J ends lost 5 bases and 3 bases respectively, with 16 bases between them. The CDR3 contains 14 residues. Data came from immunoSEQ multiplex PCR; TCRdb stores just in-frame clones and leaves some out. Found here are some 150,000 clones, about 86% of them singletons; the top ten hold approximately 5%. For this clone: Its antigen is undetermined.

The material sequenced was peripheral blood, taken 28 days after the second AZD1222 dose. The genes are TRBV29-1 and TRBJ1-1, with D hard to call. This TCR was sampled from an adult who received the AZD1222 COVID-19 vaccine. CDR3 amino acids: CSVPIEMTDTEAFF. The DNA for the CDR3 is TGCAGCGTTCCCATAGAAATGACGGACACTGAAGCTTTCTTT.